This TCR beta chain was recovered during a study of T cell changes during pregnancy in multiple sclerosis. This clone is medium-sized. Assay: immunoSEQ multiplex PCR; the TCRdb copy retains only in-frame clones and omits some. The repertoire includes around 44,000 clones, approximately 92% of them detected once, and 1.3% sits in the top ten. Specimen: peripheral blood. The sequence came from a female donor with multiple sclerosis, enrolled in a pregnancy study.

The CDR3 coding sequence is TGTGCCACCGACGACAGATTGGGACTCCGAGCTTTCTTT. It yields the protein CATDDRLGLRAFF. V and J are TRBV6-1 and TRBJ1-1, with D tentatively TRBD1 (5 bases). Germline V gene lookup returns CDR1 MNHNS and CDR2 SASEGT. The CDR3 consists of 13 residues. Trimming pared 10 bases from V and 10 bases from J, leaving 22 bases between.